This T cell receptor (beta chain) originates from a study of T cells in narcolepsy. Profiling relied on immunoSEQ multiplex PCR, and the TCRdb table lists in-frame clones only, not all of them. The table lists 27,000 or so clones, about four fifths of them singletons. Study conclusions and caveats: Autoreactive clone sequences were missing from some blood memory CD4+ repertoires.

About this clone: Antigen: not known.

The TCR sequence derives from a human donor with narcolepsy. The sequenced sample consisted of CD45RA- memory CD4+ T cells from PBMCs.

CDR3 sequence reads: CASSDGIMNTEAFF. In DNA, the CDR3 is TGTGCCAGCAGTGATGGCATCATGAACACTGAAGCTTTCTTT. This chain joins TRBV25-1 and TRBJ1-1; D remains ambiguous. The germline V gene has CDR1 MGHDK and CDR2 SYGVNS. The CDR3 is 14 amino acids. V dropped 3 bases and J dropped 0 bases, with 8 bases sitting between them. Full variable domain (missing parts from reference TRBV25-1 and TRBJ1-1): EADIYQTPRYLVIGTGKKITLECSQTMGHDKMYWYQQDPGMELHLIHYSYGVNSTEKGDLSSESTVSRIRTEHFPLTLESARPSHTSQYLCASSDGIMNTEAFFGQGTRLTVV.